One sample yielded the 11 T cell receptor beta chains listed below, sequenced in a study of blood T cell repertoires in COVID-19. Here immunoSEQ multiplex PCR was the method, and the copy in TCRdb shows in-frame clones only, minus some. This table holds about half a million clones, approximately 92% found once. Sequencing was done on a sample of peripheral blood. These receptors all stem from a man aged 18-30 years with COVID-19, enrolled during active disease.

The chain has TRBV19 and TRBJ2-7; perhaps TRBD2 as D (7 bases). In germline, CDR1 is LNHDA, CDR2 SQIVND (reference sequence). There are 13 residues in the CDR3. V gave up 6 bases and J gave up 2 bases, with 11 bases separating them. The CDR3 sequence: CASRGGGAYEQYF. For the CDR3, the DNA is TGTGCCAGTAGGGGAGGGGGAGCCTACGAGCAGTACTTC. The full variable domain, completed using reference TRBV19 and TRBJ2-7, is DGGITQSPKYLFRKEGQNVTLSCEQNLNHDAMYWYRQDPGQGLRLIYYSQIVNDFQKGDIAEGYSVSREKKESFPLTVTSAQKNPTAFYLCASRGGGAYEQYFGPGTRLTVT.

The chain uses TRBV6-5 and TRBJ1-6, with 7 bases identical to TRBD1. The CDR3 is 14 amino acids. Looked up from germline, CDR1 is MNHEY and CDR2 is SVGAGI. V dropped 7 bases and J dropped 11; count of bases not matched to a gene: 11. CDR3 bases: TGTGCCAGCACCGGGACAGTTACCGTGCCACCCCTCCACTTT. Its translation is CASTGTVTVPPLHF.

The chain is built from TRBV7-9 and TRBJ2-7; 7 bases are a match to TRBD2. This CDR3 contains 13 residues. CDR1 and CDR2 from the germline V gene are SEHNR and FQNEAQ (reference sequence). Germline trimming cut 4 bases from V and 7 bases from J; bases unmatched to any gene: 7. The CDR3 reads CASSSSGTTEQYF. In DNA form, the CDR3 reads TGTGCCAGCAGCTCATCGGGGACTACGGAGCAGTACTTC.

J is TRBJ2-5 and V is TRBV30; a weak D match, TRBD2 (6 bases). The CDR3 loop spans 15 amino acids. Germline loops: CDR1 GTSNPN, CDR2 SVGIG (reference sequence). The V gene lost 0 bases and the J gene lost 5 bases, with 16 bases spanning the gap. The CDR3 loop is CAWSVNPGVGETQYF. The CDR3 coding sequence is TGTGCCTGGAGTGTAAACCCGGGAGTTGGGGAGACCCAGTACTTC.

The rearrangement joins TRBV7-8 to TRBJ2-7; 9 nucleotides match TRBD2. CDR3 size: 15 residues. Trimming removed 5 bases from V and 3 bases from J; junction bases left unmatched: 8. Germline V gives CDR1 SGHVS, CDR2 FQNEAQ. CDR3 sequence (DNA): TGTGCCAGCAGCGGGGGAGCGGGGGGCCTCTACGAGCAGTACTTC. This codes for CASSGGAGGLYEQYF.

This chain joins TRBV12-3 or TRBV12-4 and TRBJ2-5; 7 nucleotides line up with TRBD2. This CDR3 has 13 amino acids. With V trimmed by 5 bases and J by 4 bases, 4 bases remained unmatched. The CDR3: CASSAGRRETQYF. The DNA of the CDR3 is TGTGCCAGCAGTGCCGGGAGGAGAGAGACCCAGTACTTC.

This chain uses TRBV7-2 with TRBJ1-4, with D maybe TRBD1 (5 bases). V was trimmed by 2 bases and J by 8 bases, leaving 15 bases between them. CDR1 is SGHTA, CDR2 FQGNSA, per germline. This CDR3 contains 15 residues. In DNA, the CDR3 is TGTGCCAGCAGCTTAAACGGGGTGGAGGGGGAAAAACTGTTTTTT. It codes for CASSLNGVEGEKLFF.

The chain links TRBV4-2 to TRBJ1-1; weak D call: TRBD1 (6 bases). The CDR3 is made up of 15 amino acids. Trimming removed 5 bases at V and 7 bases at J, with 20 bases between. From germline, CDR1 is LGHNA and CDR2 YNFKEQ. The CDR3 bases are TGTGCCAGCAGCTCCAACAGGGAAAGAGGGCTTGAAGCTTTCTTT. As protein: CASSSNRERGLEAFF.

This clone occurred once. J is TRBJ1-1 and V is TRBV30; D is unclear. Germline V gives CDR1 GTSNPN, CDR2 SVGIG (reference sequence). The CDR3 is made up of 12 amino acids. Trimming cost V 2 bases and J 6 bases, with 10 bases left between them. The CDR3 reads CAWSFTNAEAFF. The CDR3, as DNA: TGTGCCTGGAGTTTCACTAATGCTGAAGCTTTCTTT. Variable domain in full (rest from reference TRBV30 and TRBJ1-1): SQTIHQWPATLVQPVGSPLSLECTVEGTSNPNLYWYRQAAGRGLQLLFYSVGIGQISSEVPQNLSASRPQDRQFILSSKKLLLSDSGFYLCAWSFTNAEAFFGQGTRLTVV.

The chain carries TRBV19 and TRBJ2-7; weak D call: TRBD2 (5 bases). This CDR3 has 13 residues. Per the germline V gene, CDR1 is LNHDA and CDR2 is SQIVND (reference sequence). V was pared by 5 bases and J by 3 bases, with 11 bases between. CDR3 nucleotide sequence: TGTGCCAGTAGTGCCCCCGGAGGCTACGAGCAGTACTTC. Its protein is CASSAPGGYEQYF.

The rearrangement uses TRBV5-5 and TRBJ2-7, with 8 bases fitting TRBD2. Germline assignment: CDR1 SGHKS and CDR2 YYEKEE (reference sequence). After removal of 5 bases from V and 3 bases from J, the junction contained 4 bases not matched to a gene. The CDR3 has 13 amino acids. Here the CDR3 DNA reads TGTGCCAGCAGTTCCGGGACTAGCTACGAGCAGTACTTC. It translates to CASSSGTSYEQYF.